This TCR beta chain was sequenced in a study of T-cell reconstitution after alpha-beta-depleted transplantation in children (TCRdb year 2016). Describing the broader study: Using TCR repertoire profiling, the study quantitatively followed how T-cell immune reconstitution unfolded in children after TCRalphabeta/CD19-depleted allogeneic hematopoietic cell transplantation.

Per the publication, the treatment or condition label means: allogeneic hematopoietic cell transplantation with graft depleted of TCRalphabeta T cells and CD19 B cells. TCRalphabeta/CD19-depleted allogeneic hematopoietic cell grafts were given to the transplant recipients, all of whom were children. The library was produced with PCR. The sequencer was an Illumina HiSeq 2500. To normalize quantification of the TCRbeta repertoire, the TCR libraries were built with molecular barcoding that relied on unique molecular identifiers. Starting from the raw public reads, TCRdb applied fastp trimming at Q25, assembled clones with MiXCR and retained in-frame beta chains. Every entry covers one CDR3 protein and lists the most common genes and DNA from its rows. This sample has roughly 150,000 distinct CDR3 sequences in its table, and 11% of those were observed once. Around 13% of the sample is in the top ten clones.

According to the germline V gene, CDR1 reads MNHEY and CDR2 reads SVGEGT. The CDR3 holds 16 amino acids from the cysteine to the phenylalanine. The retained sequence is limited to the CDR3, 48 bases, with the frame set at the first base. V is shortened by 7 bases, J by 5 bases, and the region joining them spans 24 bases. Study-wide conclusions, independent of this receptor: The apparently early recovery of alphabetaT-cell counts about two months after transplant reportedly depended on only several hundred rapidly expanded clones that came from non-depleted graft cells. Over subsequent months, a decline in hyperexpanded clone frequencies was noted, and after one year, T-cell counts and TCRbeta diversity were mostly ascribed to newly produced T cells. In some patients, the high TCRbeta diversity seen at day 60 was put down to recipient T cells and intrathymic progenitors that had survived conditioning.

There are many counts of this clonotype. No antigen is known for it. It has no much larger one-base neighbor in the sample; base qualities were not kept. The source material was PBMCs, sampled before TCRalphabeta/CD19-depleted stem cell transplant. Recombination connected TRBV6-2 or TRBV6-3 to TRBJ2-7, and the D gene may be TRBD2, 6 bases matching. This sequence was found in a boy aged 2-9 years with acute myeloid leukemia, due to receive a stem cell transplant. The sequenced DNA: TGTGCCAGCATTCTCTCACCTCAGGAGGGGTTCCACGAGCAGTACTTC. Its protein product is CASILSPQEGFHEQYF.